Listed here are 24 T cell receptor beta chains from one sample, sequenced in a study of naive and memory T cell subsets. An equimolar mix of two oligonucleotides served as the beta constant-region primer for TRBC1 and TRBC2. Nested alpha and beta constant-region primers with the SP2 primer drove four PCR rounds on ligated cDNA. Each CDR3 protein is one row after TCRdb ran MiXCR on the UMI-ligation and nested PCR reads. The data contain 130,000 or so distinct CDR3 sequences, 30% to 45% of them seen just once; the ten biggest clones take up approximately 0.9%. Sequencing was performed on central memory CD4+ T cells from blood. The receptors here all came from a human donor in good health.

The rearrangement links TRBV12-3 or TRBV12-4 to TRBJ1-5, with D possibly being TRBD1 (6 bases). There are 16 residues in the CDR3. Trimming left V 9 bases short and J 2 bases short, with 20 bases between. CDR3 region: CASHANRGQGNQPQHF. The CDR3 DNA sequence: TGTGCCAGTCATGCCAACCGGGGGCAAGGCAATCAGCCCCAGCATTTT.

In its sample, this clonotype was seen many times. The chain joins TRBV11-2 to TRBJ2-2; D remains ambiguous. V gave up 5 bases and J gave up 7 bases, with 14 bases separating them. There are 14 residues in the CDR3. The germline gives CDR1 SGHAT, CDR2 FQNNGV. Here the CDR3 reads CASSPQRRNGELFF. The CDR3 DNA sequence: TGTGCCAGCAGCCCACAACGGCGGAACGGGGAGCTGTTTTTT.

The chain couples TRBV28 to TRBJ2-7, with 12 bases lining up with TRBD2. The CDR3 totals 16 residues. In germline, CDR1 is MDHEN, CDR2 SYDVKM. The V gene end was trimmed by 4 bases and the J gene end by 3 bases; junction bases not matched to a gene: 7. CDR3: CASSSPTSGSFYEQYF. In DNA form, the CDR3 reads TGTGCCAGCAGTTCCCCGACTAGCGGGAGTTTCTACGAGCAGTACTTC.

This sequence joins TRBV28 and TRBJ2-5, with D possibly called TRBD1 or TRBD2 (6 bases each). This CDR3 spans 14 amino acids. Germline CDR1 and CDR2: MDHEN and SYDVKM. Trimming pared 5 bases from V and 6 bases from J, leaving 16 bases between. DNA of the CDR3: TGTGCCAGCAGTCTAGGGGGGACCAAAAAGACCCAGTACTTC. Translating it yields CASSLGGTKKTQYF.

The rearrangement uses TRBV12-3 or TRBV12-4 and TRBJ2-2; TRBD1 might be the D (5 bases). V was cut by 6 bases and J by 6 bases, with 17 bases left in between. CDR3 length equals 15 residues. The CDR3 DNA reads TGTGCCAGCAGCGGTAGAGTCAGGGCGGCCGGGGAGCTGTTTTTT. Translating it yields CASSGRVRAAGELFF.

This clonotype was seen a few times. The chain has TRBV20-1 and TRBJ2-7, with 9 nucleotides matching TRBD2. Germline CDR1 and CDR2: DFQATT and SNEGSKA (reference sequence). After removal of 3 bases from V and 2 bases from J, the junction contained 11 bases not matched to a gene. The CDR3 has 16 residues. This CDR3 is CSASGLARFKTYEQYF. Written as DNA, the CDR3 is TGCAGTGCTAGTGGACTAGCGCGTTTCAAAACCTACGAGCAGTACTTC.

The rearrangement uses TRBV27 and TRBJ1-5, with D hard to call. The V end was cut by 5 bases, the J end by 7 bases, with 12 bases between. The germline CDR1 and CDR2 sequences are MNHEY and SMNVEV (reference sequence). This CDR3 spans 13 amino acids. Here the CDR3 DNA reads TGTGCCAGCAGTGTAAGAGGGAGGCAGCCCCAGCATTTT. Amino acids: CASSVRGRQPQHF.

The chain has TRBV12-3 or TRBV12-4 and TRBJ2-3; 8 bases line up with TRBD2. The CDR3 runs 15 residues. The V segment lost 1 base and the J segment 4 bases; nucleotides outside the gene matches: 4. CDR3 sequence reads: CASSLGVAGPDTQYF. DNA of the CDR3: TGTGCCAGCAGTTTAGGAGTAGCGGGGCCAGATACGCAGTATTTT.

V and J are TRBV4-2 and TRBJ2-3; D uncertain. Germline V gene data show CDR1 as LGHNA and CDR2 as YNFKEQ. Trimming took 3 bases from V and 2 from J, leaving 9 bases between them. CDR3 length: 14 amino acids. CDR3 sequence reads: CASSQGEITDTQYF. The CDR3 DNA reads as TGTGCCAGCAGCCAGGGCGAGATCACAGATACGCAGTATTTT.

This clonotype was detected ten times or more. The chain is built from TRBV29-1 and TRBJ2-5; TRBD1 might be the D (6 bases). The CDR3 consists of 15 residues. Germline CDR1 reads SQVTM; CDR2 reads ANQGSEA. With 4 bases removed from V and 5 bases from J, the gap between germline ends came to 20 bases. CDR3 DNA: TGCAGCGTTGGGGGGCTGTCTTCAGCGAGGGAGACCCAGTACTTC. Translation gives CSVGGLSSARETQYF. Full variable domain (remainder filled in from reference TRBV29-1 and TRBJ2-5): SAVISQKPSRDICQRGTSLTIQCQVDSQVTMMFWYRQQPGQSLTLIATANQGSEATYESGFVIDKFPISRPNLTFSTLTVSNMSPEDSSIYLCSVGGLSSARETQYFGPGTRLLVL.

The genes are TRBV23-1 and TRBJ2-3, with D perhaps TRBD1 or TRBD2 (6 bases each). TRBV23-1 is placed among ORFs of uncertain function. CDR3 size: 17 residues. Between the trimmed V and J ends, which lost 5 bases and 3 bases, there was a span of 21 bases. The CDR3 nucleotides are TGCGCCAGCAGTACCGGCCTGAGGGGGGATAGGACAGATACGCAGTATTTT. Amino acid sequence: CASSTGLRGDRTDTQYF.

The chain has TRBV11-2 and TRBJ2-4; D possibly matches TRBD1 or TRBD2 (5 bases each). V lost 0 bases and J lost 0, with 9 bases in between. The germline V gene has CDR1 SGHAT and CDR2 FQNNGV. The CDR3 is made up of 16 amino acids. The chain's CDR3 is CASSLDPGTAKNIQYF. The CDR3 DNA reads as TGTGCCAGCAGCTTAGATCCTGGGACAGCCAAAAACATTCAGTACTTC.

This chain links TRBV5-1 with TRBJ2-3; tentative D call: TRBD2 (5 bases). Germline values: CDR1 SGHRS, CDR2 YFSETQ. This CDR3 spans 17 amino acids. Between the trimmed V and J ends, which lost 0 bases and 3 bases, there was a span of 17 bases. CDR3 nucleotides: TGCGCCAGCAGCTTGGCCGGGAATTCCTTGGGGACAGATACGCAGTATTTT. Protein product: CASSLAGNSLGTDTQYF.

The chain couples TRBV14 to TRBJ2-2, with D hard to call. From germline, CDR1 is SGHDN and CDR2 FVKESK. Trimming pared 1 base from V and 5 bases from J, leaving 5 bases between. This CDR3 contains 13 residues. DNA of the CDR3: TGTGCCAGCAGCCAAGTAAAAACCGGGGAGCTGTTTTTT. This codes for CASSQVKTGELFF.

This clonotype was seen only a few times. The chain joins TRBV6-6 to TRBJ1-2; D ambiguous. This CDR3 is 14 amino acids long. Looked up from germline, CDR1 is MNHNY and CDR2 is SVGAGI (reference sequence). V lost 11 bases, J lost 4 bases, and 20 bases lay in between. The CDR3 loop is CAALPRGDSYGYTF. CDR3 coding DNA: TGTGCCGCCTTACCCCGGGGAGACTCCTATGGCTACACCTTC.

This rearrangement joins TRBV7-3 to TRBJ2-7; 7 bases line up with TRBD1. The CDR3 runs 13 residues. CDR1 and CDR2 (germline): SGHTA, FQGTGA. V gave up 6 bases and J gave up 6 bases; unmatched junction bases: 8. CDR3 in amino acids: CASSRLQGSEQYF. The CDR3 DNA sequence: TGTGCCAGCAGTCGGCTACAGGGGAGCGAGCAGTACTTC.

The CDR3, as DNA: TGCAGTGCTAGAAGCGACAACACAGATACGCAGTATTTT. Translated: CSARSDNTDTQYF. The chain is built from TRBV20-1 and TRBJ2-3; no clear D. Germline values: CDR1 DFQATT, CDR2 SNEGSKA (reference sequence). The CDR3 extends over 13 amino acids. V lost 2 bases, J lost 2 bases, and 8 bases lay in between.

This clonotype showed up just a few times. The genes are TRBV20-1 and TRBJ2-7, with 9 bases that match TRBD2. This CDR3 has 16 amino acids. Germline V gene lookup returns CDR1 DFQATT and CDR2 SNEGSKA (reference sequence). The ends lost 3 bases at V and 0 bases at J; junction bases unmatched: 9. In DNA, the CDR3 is TGCAGTGCTAGCCCCTATAGCGGGAGAGGCTCCTACGAGCAGTACTTC. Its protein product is CSASPYSGRGSYEQYF.

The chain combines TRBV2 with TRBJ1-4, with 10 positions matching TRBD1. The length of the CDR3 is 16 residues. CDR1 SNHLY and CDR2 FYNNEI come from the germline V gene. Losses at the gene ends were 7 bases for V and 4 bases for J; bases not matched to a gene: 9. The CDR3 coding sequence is TGTGCCAGCACCCCCCGGGACAGGGGCCTTAATGAAAAACTGTTTTTT. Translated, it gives CASTPRDRGLNEKLFF.

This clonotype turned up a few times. The CDR3 DNA is TGTGCCAGCAGTCCAAACGCCCTAGCGGGAGAAGGCGAGCAGTACTTC. Translated, it gives CASSPNALAGEGEQYF. V usage is TRBV2 and J usage is TRBJ2-7; 10 bases match TRBD2. Trimming took 5 bases from V and 6 from J; bases not matched to a gene: 13. The germline V gene encodes CDR1 SNHLY and CDR2 FYNNEI. The CDR3 runs 16 residues.

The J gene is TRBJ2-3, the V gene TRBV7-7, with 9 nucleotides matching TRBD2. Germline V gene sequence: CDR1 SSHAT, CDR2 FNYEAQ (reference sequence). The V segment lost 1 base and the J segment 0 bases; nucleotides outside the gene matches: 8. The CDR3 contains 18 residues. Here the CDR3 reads CASSLGGTSSWSTDTQYF. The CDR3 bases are TGTGCCAGCAGCTTAGGTGGGACTAGCAGTTGGAGCACAGATACGCAGTATTTT. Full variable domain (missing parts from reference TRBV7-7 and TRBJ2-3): GAGVSQSPRYKVTKRGQDVTLRCDPISSHATLYWYQQALGQGPEFLTYFNYEAQPDKSGLPSDRFSAERPEGSISTLTIQRTEQRDSAMYRCASSLGGTSSWSTDTQYFGPGTRLTVL.

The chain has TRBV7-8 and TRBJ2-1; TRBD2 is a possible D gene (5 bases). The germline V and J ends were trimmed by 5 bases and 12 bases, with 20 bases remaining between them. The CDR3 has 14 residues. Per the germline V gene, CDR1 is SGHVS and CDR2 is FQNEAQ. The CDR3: CASSPSILVAGQFF. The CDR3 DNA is TGTGCCAGCAGCCCATCCATACTAGTGGCGGGGCAGTTCTTC.

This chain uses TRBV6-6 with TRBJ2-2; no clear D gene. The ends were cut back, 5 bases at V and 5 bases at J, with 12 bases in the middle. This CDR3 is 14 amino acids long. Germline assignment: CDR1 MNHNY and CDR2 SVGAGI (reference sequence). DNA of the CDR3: TGTGCCAGCAGTGCCCAACCCACGACCGGGGAGCTGTTTTTT. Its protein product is CASSAQPTTGELFF.

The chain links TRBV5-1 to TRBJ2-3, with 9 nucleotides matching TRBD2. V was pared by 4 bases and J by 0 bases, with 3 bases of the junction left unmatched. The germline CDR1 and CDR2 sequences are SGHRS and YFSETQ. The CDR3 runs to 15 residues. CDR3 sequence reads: CASSRTSDSTDTQYF. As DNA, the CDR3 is TGCGCCAGCAGCCGGACTAGCGATAGCACAGATACGCAGTATTTT.